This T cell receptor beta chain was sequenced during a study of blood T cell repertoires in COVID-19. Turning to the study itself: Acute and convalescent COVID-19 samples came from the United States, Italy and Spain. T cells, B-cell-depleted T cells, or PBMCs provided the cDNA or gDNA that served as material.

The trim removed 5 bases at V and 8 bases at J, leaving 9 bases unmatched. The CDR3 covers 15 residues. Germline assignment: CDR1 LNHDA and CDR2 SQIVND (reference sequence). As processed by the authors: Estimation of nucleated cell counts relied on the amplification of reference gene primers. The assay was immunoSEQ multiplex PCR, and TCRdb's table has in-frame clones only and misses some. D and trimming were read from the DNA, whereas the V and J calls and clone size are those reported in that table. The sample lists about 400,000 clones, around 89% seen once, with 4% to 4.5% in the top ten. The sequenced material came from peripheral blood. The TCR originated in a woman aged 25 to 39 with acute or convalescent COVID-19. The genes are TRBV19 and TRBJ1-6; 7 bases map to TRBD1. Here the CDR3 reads CASSAHRGWDSPLHF. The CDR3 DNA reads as TGTGCCAGTAGTGCCCACAGGGGCTGGGATTCACCCCTCCACTTT.